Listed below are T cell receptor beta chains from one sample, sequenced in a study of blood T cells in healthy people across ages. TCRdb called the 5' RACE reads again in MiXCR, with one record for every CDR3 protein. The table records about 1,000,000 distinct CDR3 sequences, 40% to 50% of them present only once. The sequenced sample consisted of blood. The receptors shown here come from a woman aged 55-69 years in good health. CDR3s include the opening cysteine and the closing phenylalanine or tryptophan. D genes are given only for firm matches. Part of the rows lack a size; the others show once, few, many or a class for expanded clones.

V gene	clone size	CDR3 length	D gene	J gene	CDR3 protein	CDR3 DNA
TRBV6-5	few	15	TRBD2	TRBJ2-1	CASSYSLAGLGEQFF	TGTGCCAGCAGTTACTCCCTAGCGGGATTGGGTGAGCAGTTCTTC
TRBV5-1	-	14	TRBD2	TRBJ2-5	CASSLVRGGETQYF	TGCGCCAGCAGCTTGGTCCGGGGGGGAGAGACCCAGTACTTC
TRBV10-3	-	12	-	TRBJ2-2	CAISPHTGELFF	TGTGCCATCAGTCCCCACACCGGGGAGCTGTTTTTT
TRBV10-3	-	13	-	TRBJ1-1	CAISDGRLTEAFF	TGTGCCATCAGTGACGGACGGCTCACTGAAGCTTTCTTT
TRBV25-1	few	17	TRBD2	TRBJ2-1	CASSWASGGPPGNEQFF	TGTGCCAGCAGTTGGGCTAGCGGGGGACCCCCGGGCAATGAGCAGTTCTTC
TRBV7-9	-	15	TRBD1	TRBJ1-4	CASSSPQDRVEKLFF	TGTGCCAGCAGCTCCCCGCAGGACAGGGTCGAAAAACTGTTTTTT
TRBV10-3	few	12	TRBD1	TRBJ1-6	CAIRDRDSPLHF	TGTGCCATCAGGGACAGGGATTCACCCCTCCACTTT
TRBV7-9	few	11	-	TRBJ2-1	CASTQVTEQFF	TGTGCCAGCACCCAGGTCACTGAGCAGTTCTTC
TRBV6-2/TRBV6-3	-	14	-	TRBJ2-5	CASSAGLGGNEQYF	TGTGCCAGCAGCGCAGGACTAGGGGGCAATGAGCAGTACTTC
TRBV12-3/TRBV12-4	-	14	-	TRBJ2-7	CASSQGGRGSEQYF	TGTGCCAGCTCTCAGGGGGGGAGAGGGAGCGAGCAGTACTTC
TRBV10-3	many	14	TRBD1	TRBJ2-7	CAISMTGGSYEQYF	TGTGCCATCAGCATGACAGGGGGCTCCTACGAGCAGTACTTC
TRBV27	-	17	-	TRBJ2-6	CASSIEKGVAGANVLTF	TGTGCCAGCAGTATCGAAAAGGGTGTCGCTGGGGCCAACGTCCTGACTTTC
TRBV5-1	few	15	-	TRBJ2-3	CASRPPGLRTDTQYF	TGCGCCAGCAGACCTCCGGGACTCCGCACAGATACGCAGTATTTT
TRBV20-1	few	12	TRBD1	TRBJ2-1	CSARVQGNEQFF	TGCAGTGCTAGAGTACAGGGGAATGAGCAGTTCTTC
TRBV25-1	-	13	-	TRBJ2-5	CASSGPIQETQYF	TGTGCCAGCAGTGGCCCCATCCAAGAGACCCAGTACTTC
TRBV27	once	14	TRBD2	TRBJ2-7	CASSFSTSSTEQYF	TGTGCCAGCAGTTTCTCGACTAGCTCCACCGAGCAGTACTTC
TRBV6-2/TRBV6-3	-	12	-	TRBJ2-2	CANKGTTGELFF	TGTGCCAATAAAGGGACCACCGGGGAGCTGTTTTTT
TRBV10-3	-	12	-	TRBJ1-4	CAISAESEKLFF	TGTGCCATCAGTGCGGAGAGTGAAAAACTGTTTTTT
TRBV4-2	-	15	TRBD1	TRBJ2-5	CASSHSTGGQETQYF	TGTGCCAGCAGCCACTCGACAGGGGGCCAGGAGACCCAGTACTTC
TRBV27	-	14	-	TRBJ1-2	CASRPLGRNYGYTF	TGTGCCAGCAGGCCGCTTGGACGGAACTATGGCTACACCTTC
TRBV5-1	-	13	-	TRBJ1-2	CASSSAGRGGYTF	TGCGCCAGCAGCTCGGCGGGCAGGGGCGGCTACACCTTC
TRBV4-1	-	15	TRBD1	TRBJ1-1	CASSPQGALNTEAFF	TGCGCCAGCAGCCCACAGGGGGCGTTGAACACTGAAGCTTTCTTT